This T cell receptor delta chain was identified during a study of γδ T cells in repeated Plasmodium falciparum infection. Whole-study context: The natural-infection arm compared Malian children under seasonal malaria with matched Australian children. Findings and limits, study-wide: Vdelta2-negative gammadelta repertoires appeared less diverse and less shared in Malian than Australian children.

Vgamma9/Vdelta2+ and Vdelta2-negative gammadelta T cells were flow-sorted from PBMC for bulk sequencing. TCRdb reanalyzed the multiplex PCR reads using CATT. The data show roughly 93,000 delta-chain clones, with roughly 1.4% seen just once and around 8.5% held by the top ten. CDR1 GEAIGNYY and CDR2 EKD come from the germline V gene. The CDR3 runs to 18 residues. The J segment lost 5 bases and the V segment lost 2 bases, leaving 16 bases of the junction unmatched. This clone was recorded many times. Its antigen is unknown. This may come from a read error, since a much larger clone is one base off. Distinct nucleotide sequences in the sample also encode this CDR3.

The V gene is TRDV2, the J gene TRDJ1; 10 bases match TRDD3. Input material: gamma-delta T cells from blood. The source is a pool of human donors (malaria-infected and uninfected, not separated). CDR3 protein: CACDKGDTATSQTDKLIF. CDR3 coding DNA: TGTGCCTGTGACAAGGGGGATACGGCCACATCGCAGACAGATAAACTCATCTTT.